Below are 18 T cell receptor beta chains sequenced from a single sample in a study of memory CD4+ T cells and cytomegalovirus serostatus. TCRdb keeps only in-frame clones here, not all; method: immunoSEQ multiplex PCR. The table lists about 54,000 clones, around 78% of them singletons. Single viable CD3+CD4+CD8-CD45RO+ cells were sorted as the memory CD4+ T cells. Sequenced input: memory CD4+ T cells from blood. The receptors stem from an adult in good health and CMV-seronegative.

The chain combines TRBV6-5 with TRBJ1-1; D call uncertain. The germline CDR1 and CDR2 sequences are MNHEY and SVGAGI. The CDR3 is 13 residues long. V was cut by 2 bases and J by 11 bases, with 15 bases left in between. The CDR3 DNA sequence: TGTGCCAGCAGTTACGAGGGAGGAGGGAATGCTTTCTTT. It specifies CASSYEGGGNAFF.

V gene TRBV6-5 combines with J gene TRBJ1-2; TRBD1 might be the D (6 bases). Germline CDR1 and CDR2: MNHEY and SVGAGI. The CDR3 runs 13 residues. Trimming stripped 7 bases from V and 3 bases from J, with 12 bases between. The CDR3 DNA follows: TGTGCCAGCACTCGGGGGCAGTACTATGGCTACACCTTC. Its translation is CASTRGQYYGYTF.

The V and J genes are TRBV5-1 and TRBJ2-7; unclear D gene. Per the germline V gene, CDR1 is SGHRS and CDR2 is YFSETQ. The CDR3 spans 13 residues. The V end was cut by 1 base, the J end by 1 base, with 6 bases between. In DNA, the CDR3 is TGCGCCAGCAGCTTGCTAGGTTCCTACGAGCAGTACTTC. This translates into CASSLLGSYEQYF.

The J gene is TRBJ1-1, the V gene TRBV2, with no clear D. Germline V gives CDR1 SNHLY, CDR2 FYNNEI. CDR3 length equals 11 residues. Trimming removed 7 bases at V and 5 bases at J, with 8 bases between. This CDR3 reads CASIFVTEAFF. In nucleotides, the CDR3 is TGTGCCAGCATTTTTGTAACTGAAGCTTTCTTT.

The chain uses TRBV7-2 and TRBJ2-3, with 10 positions matching TRBD2. The trim removed 2 bases at V and 2 bases at J, leaving 4 bases unmatched. This CDR3 region has 16 residues. CDR1 and CDR2 (germline): SGHTA, FQGNSA. For the CDR3, the DNA is TGTGCCAGCAGCTTAAATAGCGGGGGGACCACAGATACGCAGTATTTT. Protein: CASSLNSGGTTDTQYF. Full variable domain (remainder filled in from reference TRBV7-2 and TRBJ2-3): GAGVSQSPSNKVTEKGKDVELRCDPISGHTALYWYRQSLGQGLEFLIYFQGNSAPDKSGLPSDRFSAERTGGSVSTLTIQRTQQEDSAVYLCASSLNSGGTTDTQYFGPGTRLTVL.

This chain uses TRBV7-8 with TRBJ1-3; 8 bases match TRBD1. The CDR3 is 14 amino acids. Per germline, CDR1 SGHVS and CDR2 FQNEAQ. V shed 5 bases, J shed 6 bases, and the junction held 6 bases outside the gene matches. CDR3: CASSIGQGQNTIYF. In DNA, the CDR3 is TGTGCCAGCAGCATCGGACAGGGACAAAACACCATATATTTT.

By proportion, this clone is medium-sized. The rearrangement uses TRBV18 and TRBJ1-3; TRBD1 is a possible D gene (6 bases). The CDR3 has 14 residues. Germline V CDR1 and CDR2: KGHSH, LQKENI. The germline V and J ends were trimmed by 5 bases and 4 bases, with 12 bases remaining between them. CDR3: CASSENRAGNTIYF. DNA of the CDR3: TGTGCCAGCTCAGAAAACAGGGCCGGAAACACCATATATTTT.

V gene TRBV5-4 combines with J gene TRBJ2-4, with D uncertain. The germline CDR1 and CDR2 sequences are SGHNT and YYREEE (reference sequence). V was cut by 4 bases and J by 0 bases, with 11 bases left in between. CDR3 length equals 15 residues. CDR3 in DNA: TGTGCCAGCAGCCCAGGCCGGCTAGCCAAAAACATTCAGTACTTC. Translating it yields CASSPGRLAKNIQYF.

The V and J genes are TRBV2 and TRBJ2-5; weak D call: TRBD1 (6 bases). The CDR3 length is 12 residues. V lost 4 bases and J lost 6, with 9 bases in between. Germline values: CDR1 SNHLY, CDR2 FYNNEI. The DNA of the CDR3 is TGTGCCAGCAGTGCGCAGGGGCAGACCCAGTACTTC. Its translation: CASSAQGQTQYF.

V gene TRBV11-2 combines with J gene TRBJ1-2, with D perhaps TRBD1 (6 bases). Per germline, CDR1 SGHAT and CDR2 FQNNGV. V was trimmed by 3 bases and J by 10 bases, leaving 12 bases between them. This CDR3 comprises 12 residues. CDR3 coding DNA: TGTGCCAGCAGCTTTAACAGGGCGGACTACACCTTC. The encoded protein is CASSFNRADYTF.

This chain uses TRBV29-1 with TRBJ1-1; D is ambiguous. V shed 0 bases and J shed 5 bases, with 7 bases lying between them. The CDR3 contains 12 residues. From germline, CDR1 is SQVTM and CDR2 ANQGSEA. CDR3: CSVEDKATEAFF. For the CDR3, the DNA is TGCAGCGTTGAAGATAAGGCGACTGAAGCTTTCTTT.

This sequence joins TRBV6-1 and TRBJ2-7; 11 bases agree with TRBD2. The V segment lost 4 bases and the J segment 7 bases; nucleotides outside the gene matches: 15. CDR1 and CDR2 from the germline V gene are MNHNS and SASEGT. CDR3 length equals 17 residues. The CDR3 DNA reads as TGTGCCAGCAGTGGTAATAGGGGTACTAGCGGGAGTGTTGAGCAGTACTTC. The encoded protein is CASSGNRGTSGSVEQYF.

This rearrangement joins TRBV11-3 to TRBJ2-2, with 7 bases matching TRBD2. V lost 5 bases to trimming and J lost 3 bases; unmatched junction nucleotides: 15. The CDR3 spans 18 residues. Germline values: CDR1 SGHNT, CDR2 YENEEA. The CDR3 is CASSVGSGKVKDTGELFF. The CDR3 DNA is TGTGCCAGCAGCGTTGGGAGCGGGAAGGTTAAGGACACCGGGGAGCTGTTTTTT.

This chain uses TRBV7-2 with TRBJ2-2; a weak D match, TRBD2 (5 bases). The CDR3 has 15 residues. The V end lost 0 bases, the J end lost 4 bases, and 9 bases lay between the germline ends. Per germline, CDR1 SGHTA and CDR2 FQGNSA. Written as DNA, the CDR3 is TGTGCCAGCAGCTTAGCGAAGGACTCCACCGGGGAGCTGTTTTTT. It specifies CASSLAKDSTGELFF.

The chain employs TRBV4-3 and TRBJ1-1; TRBD1 aligns across 7 bases. CDR3 length: 16 residues. Germline CDR1 LGHNA, CDR2 YSLEER. The J segment lost 3 bases and the V segment lost 4 bases, leaving 11 bases of the junction unmatched. As DNA, the CDR3 is TGCGCCAGCAGCCTCCGACAGGGACTTACGGACACTGAAGCTTTCTTT. Translated, it gives CASSLRQGLTDTEAFF.

The chain links TRBV5-8 to TRBJ1-5, with TRBD1 matching over 8 bases. The CDR3 has 13 residues. Germline CDR1 SGHTS, CDR2 YDEGEE. Trimming at V came to 4 bases and at J to 7 bases, leaving 4 bases not matched to a gene. The CDR3 region has the DNA TGTGCCAGCAGCATTGACAGGGGACAGCCCCAGCATTTT. As protein: CASSIDRGQPQHF.

V is TRBV2 and J is TRBJ2-3; no definite D call. The CDR3 is 14 amino acids. V lost 3 bases and J 4 bases, leaving 11 bases between the germline ends. Per the germline V gene, CDR1 is SNHLY and CDR2 is FYNNEI. The chain's CDR3 is CASSEDPRADTQYF. Written as DNA, the CDR3 is TGTGCCAGCAGTGAGGACCCCCGCGCAGATACGCAGTATTTT.

The CDR3 region is CAWSRQDLYEQYF. Here the CDR3 DNA reads TGTGCCTGGAGTAGACAGGACCTCTACGAGCAGTACTTC. V usage is TRBV30 and J usage is TRBJ2-7, with D possibly being TRBD1 (6 bases). The CDR3 sequence is 13 residues long. V gave up 2 bases and J gave up 3 bases, with 11 bases separating them. Germline V gives CDR1 GTSNPN, CDR2 SVGIG (reference sequence). Full variable domain (remainder filled in from reference TRBV30 and TRBJ2-7): SQTIHQWPATLVQPVGSPLSLECTVEGTSNPNLYWYRQAAGRGLQLLFYSVGIGQISSEVPQNLSASRPQDRQFILSSKKLLLSDSGFYLCAWSRQDLYEQYFGPGTRLTVT.